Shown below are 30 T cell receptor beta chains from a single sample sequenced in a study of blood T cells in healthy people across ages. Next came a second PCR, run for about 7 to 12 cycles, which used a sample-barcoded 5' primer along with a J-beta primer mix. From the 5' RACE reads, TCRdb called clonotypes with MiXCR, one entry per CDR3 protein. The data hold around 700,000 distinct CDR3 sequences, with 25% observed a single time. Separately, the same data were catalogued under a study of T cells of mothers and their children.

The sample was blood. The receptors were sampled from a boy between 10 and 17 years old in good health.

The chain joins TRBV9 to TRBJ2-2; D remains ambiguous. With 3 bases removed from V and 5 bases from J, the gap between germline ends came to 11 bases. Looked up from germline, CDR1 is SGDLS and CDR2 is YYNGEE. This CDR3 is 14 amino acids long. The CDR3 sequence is CASSGLGDTGELFF. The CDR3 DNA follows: TGTGCCAGCAGCGGCCTTGGGGATACCGGGGAGCTGTTTTTT.

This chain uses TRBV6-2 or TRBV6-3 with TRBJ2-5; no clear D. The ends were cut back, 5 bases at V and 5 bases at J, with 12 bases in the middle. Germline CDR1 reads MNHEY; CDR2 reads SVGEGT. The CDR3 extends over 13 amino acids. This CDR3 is CASSPYYGETQYF. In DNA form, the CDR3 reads TGTGCCAGCAGTCCATACTACGGGGAGACCCAGTACTTC.

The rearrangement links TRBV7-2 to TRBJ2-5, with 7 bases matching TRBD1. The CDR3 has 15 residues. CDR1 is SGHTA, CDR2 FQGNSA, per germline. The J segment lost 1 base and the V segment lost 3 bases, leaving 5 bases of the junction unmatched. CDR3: CASSLQTGPQETQYF. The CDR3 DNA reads TGTGCCAGCAGCTTGCAGACAGGGCCCCAAGAGACCCAGTACTTC.

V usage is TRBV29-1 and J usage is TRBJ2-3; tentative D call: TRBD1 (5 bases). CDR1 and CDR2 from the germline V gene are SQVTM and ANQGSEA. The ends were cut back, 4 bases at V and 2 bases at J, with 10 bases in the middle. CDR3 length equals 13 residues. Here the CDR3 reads CSVAGQITDTQYF. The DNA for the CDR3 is TGCAGCGTTGCAGGACAAATCACAGATACGCAGTATTTT.

Written as DNA, the CDR3 is TGTGCCAGCAGAATTTCAGGGGGCTCCTACGAGCAGTACTTC. Its translation: CASRISGGSYEQYF. The rearrangement joins TRBV27 to TRBJ2-5; 7 positions match TRBD1. The J call may not be correct, given that the DNA end is closer to TRBJ2-7. This CDR3 has 14 residues. The germline gives CDR1 MNHEY, CDR2 SMNVEV (reference sequence).

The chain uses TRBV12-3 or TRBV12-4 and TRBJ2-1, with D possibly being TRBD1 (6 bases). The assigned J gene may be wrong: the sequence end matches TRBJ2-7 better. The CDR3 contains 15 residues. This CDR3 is CASSPYTGFSYEQYF. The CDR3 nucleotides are TGTGCCAGCAGTCCATATACAGGGTTCTCCTACGAGCAGTACTTC.

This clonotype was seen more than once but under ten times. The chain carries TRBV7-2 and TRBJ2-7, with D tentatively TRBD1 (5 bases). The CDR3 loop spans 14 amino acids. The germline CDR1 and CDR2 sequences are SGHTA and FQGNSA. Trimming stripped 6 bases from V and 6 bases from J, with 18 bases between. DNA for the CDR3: TGTGCCAGCAGTCCAACATGGGGCCCCTCCGAGCAGTACTTC. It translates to CASSPTWGPSEQYF. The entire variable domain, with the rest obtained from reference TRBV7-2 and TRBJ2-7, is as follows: GAGVSQSPSNKVTEKGKDVELRCDPISGHTALYWYRQSLGQGLEFLIYFQGNSAPDKSGLPSDRFSAERTGGSVSTLTIQRTQQEDSAVYLCASSPTWGPSEQYFGPGTRLTVT.

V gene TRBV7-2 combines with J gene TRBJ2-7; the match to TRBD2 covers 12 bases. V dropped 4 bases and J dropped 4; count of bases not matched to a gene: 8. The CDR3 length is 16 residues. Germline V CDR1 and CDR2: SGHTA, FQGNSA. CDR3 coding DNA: TGTGCCAGCAGCTCCGATGGGACTAGCGGGTTGTACGAGCAGTACTTC. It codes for CASSSDGTSGLYEQYF.

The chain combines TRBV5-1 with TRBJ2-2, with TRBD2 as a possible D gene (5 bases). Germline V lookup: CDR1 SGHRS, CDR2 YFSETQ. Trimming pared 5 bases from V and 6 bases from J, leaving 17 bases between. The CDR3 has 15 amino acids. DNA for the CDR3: TGCGCCAGCAGTCAGAGGGCGCCCGGGGCCGGGGAGCTGTTTTTT. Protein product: CASSQRAPGAGELFF.

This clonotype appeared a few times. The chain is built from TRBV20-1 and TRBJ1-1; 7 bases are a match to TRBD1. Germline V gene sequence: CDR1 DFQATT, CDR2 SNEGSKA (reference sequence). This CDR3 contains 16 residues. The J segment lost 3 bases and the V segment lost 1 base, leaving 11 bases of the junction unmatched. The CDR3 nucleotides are TGCAGTGCTAGAGCAGGGGGTGGTGTTAAGGACACTGAAGCTTTCTTT. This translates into CSARAGGGVKDTEAFF.

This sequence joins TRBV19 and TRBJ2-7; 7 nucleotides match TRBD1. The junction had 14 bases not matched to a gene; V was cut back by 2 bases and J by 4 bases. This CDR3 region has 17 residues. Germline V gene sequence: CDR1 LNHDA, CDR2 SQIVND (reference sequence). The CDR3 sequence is CASSIWGRGILEYEQYF. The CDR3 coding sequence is TGTGCCAGTAGTATATGGGGCAGGGGGATCCTAGAATACGAGCAGTACTTC.

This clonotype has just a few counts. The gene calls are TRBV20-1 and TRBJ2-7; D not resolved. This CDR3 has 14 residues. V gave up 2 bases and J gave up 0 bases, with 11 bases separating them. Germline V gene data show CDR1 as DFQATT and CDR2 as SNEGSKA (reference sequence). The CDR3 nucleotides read TGCAGTGCTAGATCAAGACGGAGCTCCTACGAGCAGTACTTC. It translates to CSARSRRSSYEQYF.

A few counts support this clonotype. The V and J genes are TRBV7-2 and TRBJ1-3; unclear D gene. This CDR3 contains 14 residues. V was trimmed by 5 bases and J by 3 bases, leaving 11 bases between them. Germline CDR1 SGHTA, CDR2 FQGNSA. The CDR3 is CASSIGGGGNTIYF. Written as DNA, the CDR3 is TGTGCCAGCAGCATCGGTGGCGGTGGAAACACCATATATTTT.

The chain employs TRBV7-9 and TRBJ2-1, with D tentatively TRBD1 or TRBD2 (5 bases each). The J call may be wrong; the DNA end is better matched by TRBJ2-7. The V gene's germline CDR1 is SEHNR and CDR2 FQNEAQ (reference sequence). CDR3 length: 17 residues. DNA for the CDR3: TGTGCCAGCAGCTTCAGTTTCTTGGGACCTAGATTCTACGAGCAGTACTTC. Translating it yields CASSFSFLGPRFYEQYF.

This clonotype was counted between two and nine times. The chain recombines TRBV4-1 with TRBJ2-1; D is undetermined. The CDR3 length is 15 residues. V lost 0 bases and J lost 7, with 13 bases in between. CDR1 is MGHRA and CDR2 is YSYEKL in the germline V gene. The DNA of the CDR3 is TGCGCCAGCAGCCAAGATCGCGGAGCCGGGAATGAGCAGTTCTTC. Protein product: CASSQDRGAGNEQFF.

The CDR3 DNA reads TGTGCCAGCAGCTTAATGAAGGGGGGATACGAGCAGTACTTC. It yields the protein CASSLMKGGYEQYF. The chain carries TRBV7-9 and TRBJ2-5; D tentatively reads TRBD1 or TRBD2 (6 bases each). The tail of the sequence fits TRBJ2-7 better, so the J call may be wrong. Germline V gene data show CDR1 as SEHNR and CDR2 as FQNEAQ (reference sequence). The CDR3 is 14 amino acids.

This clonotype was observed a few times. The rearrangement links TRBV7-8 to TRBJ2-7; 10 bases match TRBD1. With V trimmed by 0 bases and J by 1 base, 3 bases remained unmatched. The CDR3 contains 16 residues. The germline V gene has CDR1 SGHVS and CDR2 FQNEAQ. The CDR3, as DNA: TGTGCCAGCAGCTTAGCGAGGACAGGGGGATCCTACGAGCAGTACTTC. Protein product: CASSLARTGGSYEQYF.

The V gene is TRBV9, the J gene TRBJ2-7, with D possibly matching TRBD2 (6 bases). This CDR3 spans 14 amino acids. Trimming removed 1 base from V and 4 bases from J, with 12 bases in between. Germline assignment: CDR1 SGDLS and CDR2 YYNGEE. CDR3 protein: CASSVRRGLYEQYF. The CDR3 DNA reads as TGTGCCAGCAGCGTACGCCGGGGACTTTACGAGCAGTACTTC.

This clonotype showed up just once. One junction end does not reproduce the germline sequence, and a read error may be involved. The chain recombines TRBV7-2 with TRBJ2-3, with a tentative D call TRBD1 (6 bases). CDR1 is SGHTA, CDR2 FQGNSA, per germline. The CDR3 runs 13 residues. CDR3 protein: CASSIVGADAQYF. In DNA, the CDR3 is TGTGCCAGCAGCATAGTGGGGGCAGATGCGCAGTATTTC.

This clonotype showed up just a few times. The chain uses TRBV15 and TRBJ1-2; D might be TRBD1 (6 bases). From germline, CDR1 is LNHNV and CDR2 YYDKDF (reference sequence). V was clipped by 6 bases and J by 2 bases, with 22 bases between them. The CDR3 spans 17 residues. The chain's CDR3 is CATSLGGAFAENYGYTF. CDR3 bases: TGTGCCACCAGTTTGGGGGGCGCATTTGCCGAGAACTATGGCTACACCTTC.

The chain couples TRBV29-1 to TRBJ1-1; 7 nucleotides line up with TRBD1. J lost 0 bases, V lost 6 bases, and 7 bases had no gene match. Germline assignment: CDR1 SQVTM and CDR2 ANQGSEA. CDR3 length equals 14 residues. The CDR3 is CSVVGTAMNTEAFF. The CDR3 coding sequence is TGCAGCGTAGTTGGGACAGCCATGAACACTGAAGCTTTCTTT.

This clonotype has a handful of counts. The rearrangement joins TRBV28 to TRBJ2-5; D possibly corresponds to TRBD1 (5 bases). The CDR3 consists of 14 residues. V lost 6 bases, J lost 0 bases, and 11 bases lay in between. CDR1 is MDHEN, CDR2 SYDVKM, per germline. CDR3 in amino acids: CASSEQAYQETQYF. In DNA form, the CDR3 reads TGTGCCAGCAGCGAACAGGCGTACCAAGAGACCCAGTACTTC.

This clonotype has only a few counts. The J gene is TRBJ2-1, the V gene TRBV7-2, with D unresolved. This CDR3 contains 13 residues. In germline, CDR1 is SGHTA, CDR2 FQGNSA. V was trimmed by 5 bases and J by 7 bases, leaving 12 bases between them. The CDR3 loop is CASSGENLNEQFF. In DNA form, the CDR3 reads TGTGCCAGCAGCGGCGAGAATTTAAATGAGCAGTTCTTC.

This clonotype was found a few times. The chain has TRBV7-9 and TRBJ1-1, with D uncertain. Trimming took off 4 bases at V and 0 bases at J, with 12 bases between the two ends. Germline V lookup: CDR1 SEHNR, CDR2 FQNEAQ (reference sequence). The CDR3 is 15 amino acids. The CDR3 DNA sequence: TGTGCCAGCAGCTCTGAAGGGATCATGAACACTGAAGCTTTCTTT. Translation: CASSSEGIMNTEAFF.

CDR3 amino acids: CSVKGQGGSYEQYF. The CDR3 coding sequence is TGCAGCGTCAAGGGACAGGGAGGCTCCTACGAGCAGTACTTC. The chain has TRBV29-1 and TRBJ2-5; TRBD1 matches at 9 bases. The J call could be wrong; TRBJ2-7 is a better fit for the DNA end. CDR3 length: 14 residues. Germline CDR1 is SQVTM and CDR2 is ANQGSEA.

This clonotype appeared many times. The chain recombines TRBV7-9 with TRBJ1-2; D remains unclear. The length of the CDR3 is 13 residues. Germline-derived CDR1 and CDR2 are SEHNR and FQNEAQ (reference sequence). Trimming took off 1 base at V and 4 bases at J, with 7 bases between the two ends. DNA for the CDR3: TGTGCCAGCAGCTTAGGGGATAGCTATGGCTACACCTTC. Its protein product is CASSLGDSYGYTF.

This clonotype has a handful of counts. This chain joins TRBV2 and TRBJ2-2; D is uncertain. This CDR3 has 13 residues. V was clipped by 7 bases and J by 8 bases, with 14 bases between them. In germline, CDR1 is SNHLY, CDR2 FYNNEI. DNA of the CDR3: TGTGCCAGCAAAGGTTTACCTTGGGGGGAGCTGTTTTTT. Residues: CASKGLPWGELFF.

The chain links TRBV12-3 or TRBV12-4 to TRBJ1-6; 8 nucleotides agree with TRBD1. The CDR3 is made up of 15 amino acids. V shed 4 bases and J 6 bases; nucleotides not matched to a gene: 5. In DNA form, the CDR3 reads TGTGCCAGCAGTTCGAATGACAGGGGTAATTCACCCCTCCACTTT. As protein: CASSSNDRGNSPLHF.

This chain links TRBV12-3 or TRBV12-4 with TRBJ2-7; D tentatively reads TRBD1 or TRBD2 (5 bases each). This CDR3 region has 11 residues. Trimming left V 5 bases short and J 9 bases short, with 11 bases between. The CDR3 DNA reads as TGTGCCAGCAGTCCTGGGGGAAGGCAGTACTTC. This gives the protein CASSPGGRQYF.

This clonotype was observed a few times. In DNA, the CDR3 is TGTGCCAGCAGTTACCTAGCGGGAGGAGAGACCCAGTACTTC. As protein: CASSYLAGGETQYF. The J gene is TRBJ2-5, the V gene TRBV12-3 or TRBV12-4, with 11 bases that match TRBD2. The CDR3 covers 14 residues. The J segment lost 4 bases and the V segment lost 4 bases, leaving 2 bases of the junction unmatched.